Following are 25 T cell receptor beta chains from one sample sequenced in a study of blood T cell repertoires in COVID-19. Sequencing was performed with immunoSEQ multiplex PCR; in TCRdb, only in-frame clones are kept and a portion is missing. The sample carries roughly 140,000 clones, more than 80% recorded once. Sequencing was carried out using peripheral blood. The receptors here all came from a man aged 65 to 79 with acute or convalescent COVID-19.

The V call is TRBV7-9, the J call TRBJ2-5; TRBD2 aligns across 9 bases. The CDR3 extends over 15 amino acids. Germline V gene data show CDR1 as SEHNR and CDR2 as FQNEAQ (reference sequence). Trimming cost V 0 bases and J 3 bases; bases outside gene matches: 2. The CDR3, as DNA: TGTGCCAGCAGCTTAGCTGCTAGCGGGGAAGAGACCCAGTACTTC. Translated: CASSLAASGEETQYF. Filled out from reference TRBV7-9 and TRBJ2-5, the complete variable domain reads DTGVSQNPRHKITKRGQNVTFRCDPISEHNRLYWYRQTLGQGPEFLTYFQNEAQLEKSRLLSDRFSAERPKGSFSTLEIQRTEQGDSAMYLCASSLAASGEETQYFGPGTRLLVL.

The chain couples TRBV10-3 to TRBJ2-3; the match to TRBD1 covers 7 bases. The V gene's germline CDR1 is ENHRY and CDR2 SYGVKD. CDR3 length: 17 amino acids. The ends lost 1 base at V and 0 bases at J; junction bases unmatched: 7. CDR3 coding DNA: TGTGCCATCAGTGAGTTTCTAGACAGGGATAGCACAGATACGCAGTATTTT. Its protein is CAISEFLDRDSTDTQYF.

The CDR3 spells CASSLGLAGGRTYNEQFF. CDR3 coding DNA: TGTGCCAGCAGTTTAGGGCTAGCGGGGGGTAGGACCTACAATGAGCAGTTCTTC. The genes are TRBV27 and TRBJ2-1; 11 bases line up with TRBD2. The CDR3 totals 18 residues. CDR1 is MNHEY, CDR2 SMNVEV, per germline (reference sequence). With 2 bases clipped from V and 2 bases from J, the junction kept 8 bases outside the gene matches.

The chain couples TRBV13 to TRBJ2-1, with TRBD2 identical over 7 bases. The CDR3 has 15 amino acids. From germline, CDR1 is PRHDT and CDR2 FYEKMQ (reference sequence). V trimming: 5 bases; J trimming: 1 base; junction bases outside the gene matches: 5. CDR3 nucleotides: TGTGCCAGCAGCGCAGCGGGGAGGTCCTACAATGAGCAGTTCTTC. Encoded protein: CASSAAGRSYNEQFF.

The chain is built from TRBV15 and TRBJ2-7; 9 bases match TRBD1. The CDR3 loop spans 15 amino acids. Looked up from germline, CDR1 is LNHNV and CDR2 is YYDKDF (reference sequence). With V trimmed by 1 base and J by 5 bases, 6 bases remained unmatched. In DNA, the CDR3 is TGTGCCACCAGCAGAGGGACAGGGGAGGGAAACGAGCAGTACTTC. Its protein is CATSRGTGEGNEQYF.

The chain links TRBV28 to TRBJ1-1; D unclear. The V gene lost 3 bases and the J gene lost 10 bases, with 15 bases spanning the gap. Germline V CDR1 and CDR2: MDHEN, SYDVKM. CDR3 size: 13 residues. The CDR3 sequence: CASSFGGPRGAFF. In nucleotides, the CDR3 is TGTGCCAGCAGTTTCGGAGGGCCACGGGGAGCTTTCTTT.

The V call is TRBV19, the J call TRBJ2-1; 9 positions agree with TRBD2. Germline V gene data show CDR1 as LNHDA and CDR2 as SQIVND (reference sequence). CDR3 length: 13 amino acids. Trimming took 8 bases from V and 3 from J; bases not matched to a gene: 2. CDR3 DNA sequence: TGTGCCAGTTGCGGGAGGGGCTACAATGAGCAGTTCTTC. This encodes CASCGRGYNEQFF. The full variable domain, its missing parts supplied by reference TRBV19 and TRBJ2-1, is DGGITQSPKYLFRKEGQNVTLSCEQNLNHDAMYWYRQDPGQGLRLIYYSQIVNDFQKGDIAEGYSVSREKKESFPLTVTSAQKNPTAFYLCASCGRGYNEQFFGPGTRLTVL.

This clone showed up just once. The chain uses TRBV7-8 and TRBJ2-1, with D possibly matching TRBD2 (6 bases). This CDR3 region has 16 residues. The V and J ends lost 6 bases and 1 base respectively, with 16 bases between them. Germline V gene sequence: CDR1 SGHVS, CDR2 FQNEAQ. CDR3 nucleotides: TGTGCCAGCAGATCCGCTCGGGGACTTTCCTACAATGAGCAGTTCTTC. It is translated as CASRSARGLSYNEQFF.

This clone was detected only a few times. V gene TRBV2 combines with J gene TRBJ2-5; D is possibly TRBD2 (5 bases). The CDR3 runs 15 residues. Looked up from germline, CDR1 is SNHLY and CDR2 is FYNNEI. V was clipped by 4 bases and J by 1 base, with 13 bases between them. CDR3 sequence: CASSVSGLSQETQYF. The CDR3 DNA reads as TGTGCCAGCAGTGTTTCGGGATTATCCCAAGAGACCCAGTACTTC.

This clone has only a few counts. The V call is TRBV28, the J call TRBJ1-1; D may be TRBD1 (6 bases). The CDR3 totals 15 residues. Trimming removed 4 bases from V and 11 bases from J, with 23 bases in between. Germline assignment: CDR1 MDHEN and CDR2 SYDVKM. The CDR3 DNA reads TGTGCCAGCAGTTCGGAAGGGGTCGGCAGGGGTCGCGCTTTCTTT. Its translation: CASSSEGVGRGRAFF.

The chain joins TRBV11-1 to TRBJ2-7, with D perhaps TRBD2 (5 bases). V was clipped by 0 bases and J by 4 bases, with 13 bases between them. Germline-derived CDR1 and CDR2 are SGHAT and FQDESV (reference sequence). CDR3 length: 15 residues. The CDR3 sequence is CASSLAGMGMYEQYF. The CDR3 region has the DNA TGTGCCAGCAGCTTAGCCGGGATGGGGATGTACGAGCAGTACTTC.

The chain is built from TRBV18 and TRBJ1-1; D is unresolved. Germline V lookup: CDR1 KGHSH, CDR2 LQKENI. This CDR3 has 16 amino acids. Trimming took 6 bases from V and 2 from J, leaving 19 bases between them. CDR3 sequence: CASSLLGSGQNTEAFF. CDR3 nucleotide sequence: TGTGCCAGCTCTCTCCTCGGGAGTGGGCAAAACACTGAAGCTTTCTTT.

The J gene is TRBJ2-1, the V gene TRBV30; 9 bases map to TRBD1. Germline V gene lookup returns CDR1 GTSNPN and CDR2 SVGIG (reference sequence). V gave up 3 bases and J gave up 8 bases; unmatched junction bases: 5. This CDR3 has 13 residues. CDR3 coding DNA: TGTGCCTGGAGGGGACAGGGAATCTATGAGCAGTTCTTC. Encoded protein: CAWRGQGIYEQFF.

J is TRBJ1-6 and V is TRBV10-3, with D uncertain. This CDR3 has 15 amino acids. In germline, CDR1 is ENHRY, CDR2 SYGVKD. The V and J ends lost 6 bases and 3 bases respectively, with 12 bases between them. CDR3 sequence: CAISTPGGYNSPLHF. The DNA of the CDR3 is TGTGCCATCAGCACCCCAGGAGGCTATAATTCACCCCTCCACTTT.

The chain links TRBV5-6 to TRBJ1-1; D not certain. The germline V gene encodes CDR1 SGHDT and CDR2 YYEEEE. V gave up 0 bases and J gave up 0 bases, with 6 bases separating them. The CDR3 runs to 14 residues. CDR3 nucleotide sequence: TGTGCCAGCAGCTTGGATCTTCTGAACACTGAAGCTTTCTTT. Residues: CASSLDLLNTEAFF.

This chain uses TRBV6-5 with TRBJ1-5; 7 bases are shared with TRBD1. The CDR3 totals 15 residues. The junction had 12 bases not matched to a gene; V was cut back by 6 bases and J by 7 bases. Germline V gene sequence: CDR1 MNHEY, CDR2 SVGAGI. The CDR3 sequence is CASRPQGDSRQPQHF. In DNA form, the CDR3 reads TGTGCCAGCAGACCCCAGGGGGACTCGCGGCAGCCCCAGCATTTT.

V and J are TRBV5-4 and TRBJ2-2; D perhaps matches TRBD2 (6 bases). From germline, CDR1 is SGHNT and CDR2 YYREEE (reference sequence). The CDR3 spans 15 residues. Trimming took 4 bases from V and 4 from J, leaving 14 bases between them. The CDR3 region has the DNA TGTGCCAGCAGCCCGGCTGGGGGGACCACCGGGGAGCTGTTTTTT. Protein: CASSPAGGTTGELFF.

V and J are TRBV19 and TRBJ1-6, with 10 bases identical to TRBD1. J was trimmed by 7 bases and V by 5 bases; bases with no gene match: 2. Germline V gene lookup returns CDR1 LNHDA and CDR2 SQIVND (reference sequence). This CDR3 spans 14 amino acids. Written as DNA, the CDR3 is TGTGCCAGTAGTTGGGGACAGGGGAATTCACCCCTCCACTTT. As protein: CASSWGQGNSPLHF.

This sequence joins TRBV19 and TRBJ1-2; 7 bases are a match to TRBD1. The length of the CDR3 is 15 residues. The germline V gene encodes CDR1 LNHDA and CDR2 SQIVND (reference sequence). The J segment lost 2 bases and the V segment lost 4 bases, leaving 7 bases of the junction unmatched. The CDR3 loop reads CASSNKGGKNYGYTF. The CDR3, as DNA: TGTGCCAGTAGTAACAAAGGGGGCAAGAACTATGGCTACACCTTC. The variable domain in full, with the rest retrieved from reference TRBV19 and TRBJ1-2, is DGGITQSPKYLFRKEGQNVTLSCEQNLNHDAMYWYRQDPGQGLRLIYYSQIVNDFQKGDIAEGYSVSREKKESFPLTVTSAQKNPTAFYLCASSNKGGKNYGYTFGSGTRLTVV.

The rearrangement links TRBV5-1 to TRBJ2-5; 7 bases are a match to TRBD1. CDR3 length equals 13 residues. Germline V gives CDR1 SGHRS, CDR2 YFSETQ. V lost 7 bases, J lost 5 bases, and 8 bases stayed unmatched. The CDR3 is CASGDRAGETQYF. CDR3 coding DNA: TGCGCCAGCGGCGACAGGGCCGGGGAGACCCAGTACTTC.

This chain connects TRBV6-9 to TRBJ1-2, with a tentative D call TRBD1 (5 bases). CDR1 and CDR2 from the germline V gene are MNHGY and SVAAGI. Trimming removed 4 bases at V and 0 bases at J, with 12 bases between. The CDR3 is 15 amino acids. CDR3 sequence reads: CASSWAGPSNYGYTF. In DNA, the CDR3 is TGTGCCAGCAGTTGGGCAGGGCCTTCTAACTATGGCTACACCTTC.

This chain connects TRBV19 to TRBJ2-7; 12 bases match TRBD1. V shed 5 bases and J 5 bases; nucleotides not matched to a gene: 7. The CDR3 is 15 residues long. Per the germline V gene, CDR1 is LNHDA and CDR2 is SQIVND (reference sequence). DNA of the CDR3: TGTGCCAGTAGTGTAACCGGGACAGGGGGCAACGAGCAGTACTTC. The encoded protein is CASSVTGTGGNEQYF.

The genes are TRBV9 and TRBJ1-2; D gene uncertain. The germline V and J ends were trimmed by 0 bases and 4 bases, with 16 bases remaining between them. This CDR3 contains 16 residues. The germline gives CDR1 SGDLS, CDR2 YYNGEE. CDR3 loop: CASSVAVSGWSYGYTF. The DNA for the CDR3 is TGTGCCAGCAGCGTAGCTGTGAGTGGTTGGAGCTATGGCTACACCTTC.

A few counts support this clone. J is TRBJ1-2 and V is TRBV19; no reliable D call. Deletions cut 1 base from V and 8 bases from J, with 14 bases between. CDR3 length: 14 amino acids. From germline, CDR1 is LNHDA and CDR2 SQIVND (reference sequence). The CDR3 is CASSIGSAAGGYTF. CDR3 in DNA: TGTGCCAGTAGTATAGGTAGTGCTGCGGGCGGCTACACCTTC.

DNA for the CDR3: TGTGCCAGCACCGAAGACCGGGACAGGCTTCCCCTCCACTTT. Its translation: CASTEDRDRLPLHF. This chain connects TRBV6-6 to TRBJ1-6, with TRBD1 matching over 8 bases. The germline gives CDR1 MNHNY, CDR2 SVGAGI (reference sequence). This CDR3 has 14 residues. V gave up 7 bases and J gave up 13 bases; unmatched junction bases: 12.